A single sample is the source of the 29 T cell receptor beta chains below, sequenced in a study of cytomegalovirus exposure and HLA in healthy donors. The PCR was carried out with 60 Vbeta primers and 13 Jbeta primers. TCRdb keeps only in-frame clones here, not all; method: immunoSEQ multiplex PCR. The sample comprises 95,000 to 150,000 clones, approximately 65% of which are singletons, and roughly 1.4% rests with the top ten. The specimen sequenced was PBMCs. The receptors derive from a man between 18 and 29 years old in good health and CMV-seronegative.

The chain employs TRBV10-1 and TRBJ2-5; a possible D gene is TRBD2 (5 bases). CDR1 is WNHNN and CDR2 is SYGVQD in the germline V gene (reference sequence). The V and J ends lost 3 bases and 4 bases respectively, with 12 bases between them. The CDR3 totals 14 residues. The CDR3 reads CASSDGRVRETQYF. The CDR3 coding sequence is TGCGCCAGCAGTGACGGGCGGGTACGAGAGACCCAGTACTTC.

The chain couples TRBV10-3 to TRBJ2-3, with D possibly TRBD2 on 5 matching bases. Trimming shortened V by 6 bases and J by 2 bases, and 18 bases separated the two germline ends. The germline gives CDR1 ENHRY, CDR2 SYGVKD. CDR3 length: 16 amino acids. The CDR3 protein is CAIRLGVPGDTDTQYF. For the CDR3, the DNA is TGTGCCATCAGGCTCGGGGTGCCTGGGGACACAGATACGCAGTATTTT.

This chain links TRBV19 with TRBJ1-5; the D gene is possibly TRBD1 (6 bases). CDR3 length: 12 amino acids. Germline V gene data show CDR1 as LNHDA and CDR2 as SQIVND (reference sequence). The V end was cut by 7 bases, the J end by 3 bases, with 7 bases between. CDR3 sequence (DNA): TGTGCCAGTAACAGGGTCAATCAGCCCCAGCATTTT. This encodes CASNRVNQPQHF.

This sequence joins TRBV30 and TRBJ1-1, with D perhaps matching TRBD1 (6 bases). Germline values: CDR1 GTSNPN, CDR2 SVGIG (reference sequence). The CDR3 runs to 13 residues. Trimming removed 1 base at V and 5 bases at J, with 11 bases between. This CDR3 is CAWSGQGRTEAFF. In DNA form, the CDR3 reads TGTGCCTGGAGTGGTCAGGGGCGAACTGAAGCTTTCTTT. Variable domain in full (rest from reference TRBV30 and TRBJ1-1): SQTIHQWPATLVQPVGSPLSLECTVEGTSNPNLYWYRQAAGRGLQLLFYSVGIGQISSEVPQNLSASRPQDRQFILSSKKLLLSDSGFYLCAWSGQGRTEAFFGQGTRLTVV.

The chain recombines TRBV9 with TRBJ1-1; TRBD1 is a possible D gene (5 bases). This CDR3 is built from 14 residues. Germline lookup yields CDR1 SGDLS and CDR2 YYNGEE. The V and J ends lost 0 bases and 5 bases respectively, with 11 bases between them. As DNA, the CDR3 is TGTGCCAGCAGCGTAGTGCCAGGGAGGACTGAAGCTTTCTTT. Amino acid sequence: CASSVVPGRTEAFF.

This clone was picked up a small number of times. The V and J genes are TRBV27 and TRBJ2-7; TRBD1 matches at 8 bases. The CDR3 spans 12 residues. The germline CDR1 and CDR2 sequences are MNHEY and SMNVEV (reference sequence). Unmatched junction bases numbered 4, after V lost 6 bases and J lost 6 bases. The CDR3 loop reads CASSRTGLEQYF. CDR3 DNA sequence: TGTGCCAGCAGCAGGACAGGGCTCGAGCAGTACTTC.

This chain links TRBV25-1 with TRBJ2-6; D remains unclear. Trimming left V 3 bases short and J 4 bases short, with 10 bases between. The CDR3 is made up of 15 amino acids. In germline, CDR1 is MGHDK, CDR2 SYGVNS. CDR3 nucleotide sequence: TGTGCCAGCAGTGATCCCCTGAGCGGGGCCAACGTCCTGACTTTC. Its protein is CASSDPLSGANVLTF.

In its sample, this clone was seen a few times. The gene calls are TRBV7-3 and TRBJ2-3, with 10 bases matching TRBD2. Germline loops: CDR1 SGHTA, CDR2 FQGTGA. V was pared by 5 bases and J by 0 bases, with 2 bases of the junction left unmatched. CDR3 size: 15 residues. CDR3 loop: CASSMGLASTDTQYF. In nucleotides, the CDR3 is TGTGCCAGCAGCATGGGACTAGCGAGCACAGATACGCAGTATTTT.

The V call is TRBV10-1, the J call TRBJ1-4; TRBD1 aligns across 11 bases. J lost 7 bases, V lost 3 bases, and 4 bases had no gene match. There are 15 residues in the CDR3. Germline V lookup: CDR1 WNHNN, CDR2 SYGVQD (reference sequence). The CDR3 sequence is CASSDPGQGVEKLFF. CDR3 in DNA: TGCGCCAGCAGTGACCCGGGACAGGGGGTTGAAAAACTGTTTTTT.

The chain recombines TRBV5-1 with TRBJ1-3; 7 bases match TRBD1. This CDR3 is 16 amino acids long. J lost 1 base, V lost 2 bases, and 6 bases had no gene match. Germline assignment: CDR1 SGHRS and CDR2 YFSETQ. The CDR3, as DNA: TGCGCCAGCAGCTTAGGAGGGGGCGCGTCTGGAAACACCATATATTTT. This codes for CASSLGGGASGNTIYF.

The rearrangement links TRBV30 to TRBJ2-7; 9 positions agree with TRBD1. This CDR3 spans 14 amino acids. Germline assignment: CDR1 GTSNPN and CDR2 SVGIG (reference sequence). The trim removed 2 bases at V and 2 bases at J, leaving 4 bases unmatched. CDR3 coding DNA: TGTGCCTGGAGTTCGACAGGGGGGGCCTACGAGCAGTACTTC. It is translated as CAWSSTGGAYEQYF.

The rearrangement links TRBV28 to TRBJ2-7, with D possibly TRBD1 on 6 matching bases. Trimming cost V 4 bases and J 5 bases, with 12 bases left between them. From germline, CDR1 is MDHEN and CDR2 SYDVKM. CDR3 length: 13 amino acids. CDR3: CASSSRQAHEQYF. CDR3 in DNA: TGTGCCAGCAGTTCCCGACAGGCCCACGAGCAGTACTTC.

The DNA of the CDR3 is TGTGCCACCCAACTATATAGCGGGGATTACGAGCAGTACTTC. It is translated as CATQLYSGDYEQYF. The rearrangement uses TRBV10-3 and TRBJ2-7; 8 bases fit TRBD2. The germline gives CDR1 ENHRY, CDR2 SYGVKD. The CDR3 has 14 residues. J lost 4 bases, V lost 10 bases, and 12 bases had no gene match.

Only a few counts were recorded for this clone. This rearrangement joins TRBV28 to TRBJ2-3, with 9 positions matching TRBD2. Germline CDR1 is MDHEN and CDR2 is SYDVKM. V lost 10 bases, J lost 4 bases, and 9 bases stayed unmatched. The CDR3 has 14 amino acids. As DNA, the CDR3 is TGTGCCATCCTGACTAGCGGCGGGTCAGATACGCAGTATTTT. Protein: CAILTSGGSDTQYF.

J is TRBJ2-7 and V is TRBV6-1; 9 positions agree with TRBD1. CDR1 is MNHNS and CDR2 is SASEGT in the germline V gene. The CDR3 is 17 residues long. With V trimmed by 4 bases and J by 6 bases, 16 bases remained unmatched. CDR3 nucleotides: TGTGCCAGCAGTGGAGTTTGGGACAGGGTAGGGGGGGGCGAGCAGTACTTC. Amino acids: CASSGVWDRVGGGEQYF.

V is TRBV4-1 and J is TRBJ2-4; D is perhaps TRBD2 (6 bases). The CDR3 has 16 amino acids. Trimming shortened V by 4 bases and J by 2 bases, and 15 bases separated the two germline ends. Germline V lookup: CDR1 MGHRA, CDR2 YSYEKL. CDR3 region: CASSRSGVLPKNIQYF. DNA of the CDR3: TGCGCCAGCAGCCGGTCGGGAGTTCTTCCCAAAAACATTCAGTACTTC.

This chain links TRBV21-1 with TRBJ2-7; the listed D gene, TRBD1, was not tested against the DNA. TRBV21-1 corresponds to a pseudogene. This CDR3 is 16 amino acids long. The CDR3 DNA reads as TGTGCCAGCAGCAAAGCTAAACAGCTGAGCTCCTACGAGCAGTACTTC. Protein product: CASSKAKQLSSYEQYF.

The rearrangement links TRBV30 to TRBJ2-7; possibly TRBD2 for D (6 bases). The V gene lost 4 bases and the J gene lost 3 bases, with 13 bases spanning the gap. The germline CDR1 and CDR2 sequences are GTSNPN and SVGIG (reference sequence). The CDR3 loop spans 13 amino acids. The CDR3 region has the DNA TGTGCCTGGATGGGCGGGATCCGCTACGAGCAGTACTTC. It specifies CAWMGGIRYEQYF.

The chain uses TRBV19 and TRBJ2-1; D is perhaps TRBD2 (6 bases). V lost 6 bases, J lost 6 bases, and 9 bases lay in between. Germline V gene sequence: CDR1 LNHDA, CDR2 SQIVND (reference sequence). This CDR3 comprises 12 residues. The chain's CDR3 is CASRRTTNEQFF. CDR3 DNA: TGTGCCAGTAGGCGGACTACCAATGAGCAGTTCTTC.

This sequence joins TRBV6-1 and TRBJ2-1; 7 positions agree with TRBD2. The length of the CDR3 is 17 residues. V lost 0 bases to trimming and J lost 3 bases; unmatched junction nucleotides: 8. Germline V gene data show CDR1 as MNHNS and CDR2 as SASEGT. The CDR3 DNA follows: TGTGCCAGCAGTGAAGCTGGAGGGAGGGCCCTCTACAATGAGCAGTTCTTC. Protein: CASSEAGGRALYNEQFF.

The CDR3 spells CASSPPAGRPYEQYF. The CDR3 DNA follows: TGTGCCAGCAGCCCCCCAGCGGGGCGACCCTACGAGCAGTACTTC. V gene TRBV9 combines with J gene TRBJ2-7; 7 bases are a match to TRBD2. The CDR3 contains 15 residues. Trimming removed 4 bases from V and 2 bases from J; junction bases left unmatched: 9. Looked up from germline, CDR1 is SGDLS and CDR2 is YYNGEE.

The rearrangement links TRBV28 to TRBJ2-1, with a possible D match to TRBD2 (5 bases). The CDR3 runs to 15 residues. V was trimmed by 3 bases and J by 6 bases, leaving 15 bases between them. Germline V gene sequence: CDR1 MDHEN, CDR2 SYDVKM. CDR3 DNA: TGTGCCAGCAGTTTCACGTCTAGCAAATCCAATGAGCAGTTCTTC. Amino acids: CASSFTSSKSNEQFF.

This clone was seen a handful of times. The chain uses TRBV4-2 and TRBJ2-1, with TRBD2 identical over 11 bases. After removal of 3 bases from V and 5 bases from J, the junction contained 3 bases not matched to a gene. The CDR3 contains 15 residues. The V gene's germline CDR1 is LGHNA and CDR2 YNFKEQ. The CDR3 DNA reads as TGTGCCAGCAGCCATCCGGGACTAGCGGACAATGAGCAGTTCTTC. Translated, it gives CASSHPGLADNEQFF.

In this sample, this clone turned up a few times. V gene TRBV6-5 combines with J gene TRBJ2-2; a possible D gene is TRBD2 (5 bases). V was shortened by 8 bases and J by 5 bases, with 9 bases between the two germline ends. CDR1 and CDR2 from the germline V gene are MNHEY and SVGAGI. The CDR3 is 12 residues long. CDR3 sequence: CASYRGTGELFF. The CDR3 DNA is TGTGCCAGCTACCGGGGAACCGGGGAGCTGTTTTTT.

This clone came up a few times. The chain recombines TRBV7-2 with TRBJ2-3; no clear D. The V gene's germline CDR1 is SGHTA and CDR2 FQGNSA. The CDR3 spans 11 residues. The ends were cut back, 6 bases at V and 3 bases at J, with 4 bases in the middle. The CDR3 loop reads CASSYTDTQYF. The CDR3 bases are TGTGCCAGCAGTTATACAGATACGCAGTATTTT.

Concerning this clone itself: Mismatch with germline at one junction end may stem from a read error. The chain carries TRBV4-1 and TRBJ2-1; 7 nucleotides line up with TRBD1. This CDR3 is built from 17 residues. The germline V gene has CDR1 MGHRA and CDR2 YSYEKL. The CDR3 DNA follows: TGCGCCAGCCGCCATACTACAGGGGACAGCTCCTACAATGAGCAGTTCTTC. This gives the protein CASRHTTGDSSYNEQFF.

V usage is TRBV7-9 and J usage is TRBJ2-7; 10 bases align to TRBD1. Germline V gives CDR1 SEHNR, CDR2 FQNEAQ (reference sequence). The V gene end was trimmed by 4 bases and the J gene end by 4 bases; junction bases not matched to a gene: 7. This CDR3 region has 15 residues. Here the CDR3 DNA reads TGTGCCAGCAGCTCCCCAGGGACAGGGGCATACGAGCAGTACTTC. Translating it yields CASSSPGTGAYEQYF.

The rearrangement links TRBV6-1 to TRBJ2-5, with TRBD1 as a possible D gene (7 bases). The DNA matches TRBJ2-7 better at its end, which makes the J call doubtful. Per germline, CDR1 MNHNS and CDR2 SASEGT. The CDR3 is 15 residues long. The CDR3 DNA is TGTGCCAGCAGTGGACCCGGGAGACAGGGCTACGAGCAGTACTTC. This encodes CASSGPGRQGYEQYF.

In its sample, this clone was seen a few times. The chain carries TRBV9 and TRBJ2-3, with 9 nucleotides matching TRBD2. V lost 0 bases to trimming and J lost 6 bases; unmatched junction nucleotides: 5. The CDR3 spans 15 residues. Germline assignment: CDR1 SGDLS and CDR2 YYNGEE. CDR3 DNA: TGTGCCAGCAGCGTAGGTAGCGGGAGTACGGATACGCAGTATTTT. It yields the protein CASSVGSGSTDTQYF.